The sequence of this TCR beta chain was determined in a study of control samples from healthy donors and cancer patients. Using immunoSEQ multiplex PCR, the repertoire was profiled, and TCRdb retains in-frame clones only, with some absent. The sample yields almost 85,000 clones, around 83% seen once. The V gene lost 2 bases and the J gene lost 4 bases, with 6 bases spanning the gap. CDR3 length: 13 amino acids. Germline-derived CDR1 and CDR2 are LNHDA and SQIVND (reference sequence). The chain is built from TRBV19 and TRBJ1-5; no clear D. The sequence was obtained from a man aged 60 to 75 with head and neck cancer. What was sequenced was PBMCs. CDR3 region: CASSIRENQPQHF. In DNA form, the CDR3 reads TGTGCCAGTAGTATAAGAGAGAATCAGCCCCAGCATTTT. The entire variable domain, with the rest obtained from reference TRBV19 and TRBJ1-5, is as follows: DGGITQSPKYLFRKEGQNVTLSCEQNLNHDAMYWYRQDPGQGLRLIYYSQIVNDFQKGDIAEGYSVSREKKESFPLTVTSAQKNPTAFYLCASSIRENQPQHFGDGTRLSIL.